The rows below give T cell receptor beta chains drawn from one sample of a study of cytomegalovirus exposure and HLA in healthy donors. The repertoire was sequenced with immunoSEQ multiplex PCR; TCRdb's copy has only in-frame clones and lacks some. The top ten hold approximately 1.2% of the sample, which has roughly 170,000 clones, 84% seen once. The specimen was PBMCs. Every receptor here comes from a girl between 2 and 10 years old in good health and CMV-seropositive. The CDR3 runs from the conserved cysteine through the conserved F or W. A D gene is named only where the DNA matches it firmly. Part of the rows lack a size; the others show once, few, many or a class for expanded clones.

TRBJ2-1	TRBV5-4	-	TRBD2	TGTGCCAGCAGCTTGATCGGGGGGGCCTACAATGAGCAGTTCTTC	CASSLIGGAYNEQFF
TRBJ2-2	TRBV11-3	once	TRBD2	TGTGCCAGCAGTGGGCGGGAGGGGCGCGCCGGGGAGCTGTTTTTT	CASSGREGRAGELFF
TRBJ1-5	TRBV5-5	-	TRBD1	TGTGCCAGCAGCTTAGAAGTCAACAGGGGGAATCAGCCCCAGCATTTT	CASSLEVNRGNQPQHF
TRBJ2-3	TRBV11-2	few	TRBD2	TGTGCCAGCAGCTGGACTAGCGGGAGGGCCACAGATACGCAGTATTTT	CASSWTSGRATDTQYF
TRBJ1-1	TRBV18	-	TRBD1	TGTGCCAGCTTCACCGATGGGCTTAGGGACAGGGATGACACTGAAGCTTTCTTT	CASFTDGLRDRDDTEAFF
TRBJ2-1	TRBV9	few	TRBD2	TGTGCCAGCAGCGTAGCGGCGGGAGGAGGAAATGAGCAGTTCTTC	CASSVAAGGGNEQFF
TRBJ1-6	TRBV10-2	-	TRBD1	TGCGCCAGCAGGGACGGGACAGGAGGTTTTTCACCCCTCCACTTT	CASRDGTGGFSPLHF
TRBJ1-2	TRBV7-9	once	-	TGTGCCAGCAGCTTAGGAGGGCATGCCTATGGCTACACCTTC	CASSLGGHAYGYTF
TRBJ2-7	TRBV5-1	-	TRBD2	TGCGCCAGCAGCCTGACTAGCTCTAGCTCCTACGAGCAGTACTTC	CASSLTSSSSYEQYF
TRBJ2-1	TRBV28	-	TRBD2	TGTGCCAGCAACACCGGGACTACCATTAATGAGCAGTTCTTC	CASNTGTTINEQFF
TRBJ1-2	TRBV15	-	TRBD1	TGTGCCACCAGCAGCGGGGGACAGAACTATGGCTACACCTTC	CATSSGGQNYGYTF
TRBJ2-3	TRBV7-9	-	TRBD2	TGTGCCAGCAGCGCAAGGGGACTAGCGGAGACCCTCACAGATACGCAGTATTTT	CASSARGLAETLTDTQYF
TRBJ2-3	TRBV27	-	-	TGTGCCAGCAGTCCCCCCGAGTCAGATACGCAGTATTTT	CASSPPESDTQYF
TRBJ1-6	TRBV6-5	-	-	TGTGCCAGCAGTTACTCGAAGCTCATTTCACCCCTCCACTTT	CASSYSKLISPLHF
TRBJ1-1	TRBV5-1	-	TRBD1	TGCGCCAGCAGCTTGGGGTCCCAGGGGGGCCGACTATTGAACACTGAAGCTTTCTTT	CASSLGSQGGRLLNTEAFF
TRBJ2-5	TRBV7-3	-	TRBD1	TGTGCCAGCAGCTCCGGGACAGGGCAAGAGACCCAGTACTTC	CASSSGTGQETQYF
TRBJ1-1	TRBV12-5	-	TRBD1	TGTGCTAGTGGTTTAGACCCCGGGACAGGGTTCACTGAAGCTTTCTTT	CASGLDPGTGFTEAFF
TRBJ1-5	TRBV1	once	-	TGCACCAGTAAGGGCGGGGGCAGGGGACCCAATCAGCCCCAGCATTTT	CTSKGGGRGPNQPQHF
TRBJ2-5	TRBV7-9	-	-	TGTGCCAGCAGCTATCGGGCAGGGGAGACCCAGTACTTC	CASSYRAGETQYF
TRBJ1-4	TRBV29-1	-	-	TGCAGCGTTGGGGTCTTGGGGGGAAAACTGTTTTTT	CSVGVLGGKLFF
TRBJ2-5	TRBV5-4	-	-	TGTGCCAGCAGCTTCTATCAACTAGGCCAAGAGACCCAGTACTTC	CASSFYQLGQETQYF
TRBJ2-1	TRBV28	once	-	TGTGCCAGCAGTTTCCTGACCCGCGGTGAGCAGTTCTTC	CASSFLTRGEQFF
TRBJ1-5	TRBV13	few	TRBD1	TGTGCCAGCAGCTCCGGGACAGGGGAAGATCAGCCCCAGCATTTT	CASSSGTGEDQPQHF
TRBJ2-7	TRBV6-5	-	TRBD2	TGTGCCAGCAGTTGGCGCGGGAGGAGCTCCTACGAGCAGTACTTC	CASSWRGRSSYEQYF
TRBJ1-2	TRBV6-6	-	-	TGTGCCAGCAGTTACTCGGTCCAGGGTGGGTTTGGCTACACCTTC	CASSYSVQGGFGYTF
TRBJ1-2	TRBV5-1	once	-	TGCGCCAGCAGCTTGGCGGGCACAGGGTATCTGTTAATCGGCTACACCTTC	CASSLAGTGYLLIGYTF
TRBJ2-1	TRBV9	-	-	TGTGCCAGCAGCGGACTCACCCCGGGGCAGTTCTTC	CASSGLTPGQFF
TRBJ2-1	TRBV23-1	-	-	TGCGCCAGCAGTCATCACGGTGGCTCCTACAATGAGCAGTTCTTC	CASSHHGGSYNEQFF
TRBJ2-1	TRBV5-4	once	-	TGTGCCAGCAGCCCCCGAGGGGGGGGCTCCTACAATGAGCAGTTCTTC	CASSPRGGGSYNEQFF
TRBJ1-5	TRBV21-1	-	-	TGTGCCAGCGGCGCCGGGACAGGGTTTTTCAGACAGCCCCAGCATTTT	CASGAGTGFFRQPQHF
TRBJ1-3	TRBV19	-	-	TGTGCCAGTAGTCCGCAGGTTCGCTCTGGAAACACCATATATTTT	CASSPQVRSGNTIYF
TRBJ2-7	TRBV7-9	-	-	TGTTCCAGCAGCTTAGTGAGGGGAGGGGGCGAGCAGTACTTC	CSSSLVRGGGEQYF
TRBJ2-3	TRBV2	-	-	TGTGCCAGCAGGTTCACCACGAGGGATACGCAGTATTTT	CASRFTTRDTQYF
TRBJ2-1	TRBV25-1	-	TRBD1	TGTGCCAGCGGTAAGGACAGGGCGGCCTACAATGAGCAGTTCTTC	CASGKDRAAYNEQFF
TRBJ1-5	TRBV27	-	-	TGTGCCAGCAGTCCGCGGTTCAGGGTTGGAAATAGCAATCAGCCCCAGCATTTT	CASSPRFRVGNSNQPQHF
TRBJ2-5	TRBV5-1	-	TRBD1	TGCGCCAGCAGCCTCACAGGGGGCATGGAGACCCAGTACTTC	CASSLTGGMETQYF
TRBJ1-1	TRBV14	-	-	TGTGCCAGCAGCCAAGTGGGGAGGTACGCTGAAGCTTTCTTT	CASSQVGRYAEAFF
TRBJ2-3	TRBV5-1	many	TRBD2	TGCGCCAGCAGGTTAGCGGGAGAGTCTACAGATACGCAGTATTTT	CASRLAGESTDTQYF
TRBJ2-1	TRBV27	-	-	TGTGCCAGCACCCCTCGGGACACGGACAGAACCCAGTTCTTC	CASTPRDTDRTQFF
TRBJ2-3	TRBV9	-	-	TGTGCCAGCAGCGTAGCTACGGGGGGCTACACAGATACGCAGTATTTT	CASSVATGGYTDTQYF
TRBJ2-7	TRBV7-8	-	TRBD2	TGTGCCAGCAGCTTAGGAGGACTAGCGGATTACGAGCAGTACTTC	CASSLGGLADYEQYF
TRBJ1-2	TRBV6-5	-	-	TGTGCCAGCAGTTACCTGCGAGGTGACTATGGCTACACCTTC	CASSYLRGDYGYTF
TRBJ1-2	TRBV11-3	-	-	TGTGCCAGCACACCCCTAGGGGTTCGAGGCTACACCTTC	CASTPLGVRGYTF
TRBJ2-7	TRBV18	-	TRBD1	TGTGCCAGCTCACCACCGGGGACAGCCCAAACCTACGAGCAGTACTTC	CASSPPGTAQTYEQYF
TRBJ1-1	TRBV2	few	-	TGTGCCAGCAGTGAACGGGGGAGCACTGAAGCTTTCTTT	CASSERGSTEAFF
TRBJ2-2	TRBV11-2	-	TRBD1	TGTGCCAGCAGCCTGCGGACAGGGGGCACCGGGGAGCTGTTTTTT	CASSLRTGGTGELFF
TRBJ1-4	TRBV5-1	-	TRBD1	TGCGCCAGCAGCTCAACCGGGACAGGGGAGGAAAAACTGTTTTTT	CASSSTGTGEEKLFF
TRBJ2-7	TRBV19	-	-	TGTGCCAGTGAGGACAGGAGGGTGTACGGCGAGCAGTACTTC	CASEDRRVYGEQYF
TRBJ1-5	TRBV19	once	TRBD1	TGTGCCAGTAGAGGTTCGGACAGGGTTAATCAGCCCCAGCATTTT	CASRGSDRVNQPQHF
TRBJ2-7	TRBV11-2	-	-	TGTGCCAGCAGCCCCCCGGGGACCTACGAGCAGTACTTC	CASSPPGTYEQYF
TRBJ2-3	TRBV30	-	TRBD1	TGTGCCTGGAGTGACCCATGGGGACAGGGCACTAGCACAGATACGCAGTATTTT	CAWSDPWGQGTSTDTQYF